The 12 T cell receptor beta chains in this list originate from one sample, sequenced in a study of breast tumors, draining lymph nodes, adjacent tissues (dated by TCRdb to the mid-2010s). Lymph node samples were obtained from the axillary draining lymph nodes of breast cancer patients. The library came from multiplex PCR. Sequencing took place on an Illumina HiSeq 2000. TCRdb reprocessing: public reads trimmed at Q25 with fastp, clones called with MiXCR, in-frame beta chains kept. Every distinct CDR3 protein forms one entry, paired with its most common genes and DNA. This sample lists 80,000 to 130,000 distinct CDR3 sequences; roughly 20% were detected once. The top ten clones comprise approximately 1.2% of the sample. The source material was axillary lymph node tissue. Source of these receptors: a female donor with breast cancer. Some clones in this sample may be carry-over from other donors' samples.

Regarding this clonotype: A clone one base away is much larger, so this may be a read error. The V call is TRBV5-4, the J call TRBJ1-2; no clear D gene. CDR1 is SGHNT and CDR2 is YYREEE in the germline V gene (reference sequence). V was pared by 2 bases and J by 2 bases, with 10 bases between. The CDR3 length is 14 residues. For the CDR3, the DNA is TGTGCCAGCAGCTTTAGCAGAGGAAACTATGGCTACACCTTC. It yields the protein CASSFSRGNYGYTF.

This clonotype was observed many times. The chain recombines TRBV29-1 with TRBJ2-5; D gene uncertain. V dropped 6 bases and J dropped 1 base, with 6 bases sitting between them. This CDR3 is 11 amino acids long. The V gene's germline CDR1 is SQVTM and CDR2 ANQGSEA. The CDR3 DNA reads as TGCAGCGTCATCCCCCAAGAGACCCAGTACTTC. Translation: CSVIPQETQYF.

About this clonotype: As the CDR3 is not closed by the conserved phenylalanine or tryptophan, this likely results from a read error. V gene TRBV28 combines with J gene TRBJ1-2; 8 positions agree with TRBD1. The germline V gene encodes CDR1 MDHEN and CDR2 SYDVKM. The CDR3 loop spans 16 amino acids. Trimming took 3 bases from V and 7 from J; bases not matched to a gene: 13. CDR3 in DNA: TGTGCCAGCAGTTTTTTAAGCACCACAGGGGGTAGTGGCTACACCCTC. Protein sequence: CASSFLSTTGGSGYTL.

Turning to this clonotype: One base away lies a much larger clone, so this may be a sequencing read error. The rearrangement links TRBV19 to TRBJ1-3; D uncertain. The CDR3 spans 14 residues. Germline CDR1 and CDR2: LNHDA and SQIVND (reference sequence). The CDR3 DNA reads TGTGCCAGTGGAAGATTGTGGGAAGAAAACACCACATATTTT. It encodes CASGRLWEENTTYF.

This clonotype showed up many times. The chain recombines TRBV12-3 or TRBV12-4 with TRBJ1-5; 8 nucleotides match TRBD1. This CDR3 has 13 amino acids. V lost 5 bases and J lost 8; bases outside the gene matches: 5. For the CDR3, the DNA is TGTGCCAGCAGTCGACAGGGGCTTGAGCCCCAGCATTTT. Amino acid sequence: CASSRQGLEPQHF.

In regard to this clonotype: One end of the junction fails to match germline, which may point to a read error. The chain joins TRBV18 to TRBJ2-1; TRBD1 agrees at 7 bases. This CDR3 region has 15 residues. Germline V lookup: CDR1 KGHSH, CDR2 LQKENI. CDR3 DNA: TGTGCCAGCTCTTCTCCGGGACAGATATACATTGAGCAGTTCTTC. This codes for CASSSPGQIYIEQFF.

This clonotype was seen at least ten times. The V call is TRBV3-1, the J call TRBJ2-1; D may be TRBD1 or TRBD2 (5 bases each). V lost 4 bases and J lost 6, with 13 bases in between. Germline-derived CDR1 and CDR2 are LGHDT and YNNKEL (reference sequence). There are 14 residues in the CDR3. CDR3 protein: CASSLSGTGNEQFF. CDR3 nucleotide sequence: TGTGCCAGCAGCCTTTCCGGGACGGGCAATGAGCAGTTCTTC.

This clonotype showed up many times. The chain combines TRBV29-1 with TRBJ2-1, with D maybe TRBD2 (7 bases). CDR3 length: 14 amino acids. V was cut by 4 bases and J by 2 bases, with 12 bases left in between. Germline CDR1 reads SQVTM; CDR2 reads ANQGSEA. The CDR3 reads CSVVGGAAYNEQFF. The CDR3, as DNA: TGCAGCGTTGTAGGGGGGGCCGCCTACAATGAGCAGTTCTTC.

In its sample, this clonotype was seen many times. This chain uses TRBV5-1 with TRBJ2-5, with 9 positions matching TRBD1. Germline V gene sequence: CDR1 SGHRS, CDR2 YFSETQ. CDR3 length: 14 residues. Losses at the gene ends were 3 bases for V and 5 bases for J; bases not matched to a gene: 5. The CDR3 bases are TGCGCCAGCAGCTCCGGGACAGGGCACGAGACCCAGTACTTC. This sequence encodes CASSSGTGHETQYF.

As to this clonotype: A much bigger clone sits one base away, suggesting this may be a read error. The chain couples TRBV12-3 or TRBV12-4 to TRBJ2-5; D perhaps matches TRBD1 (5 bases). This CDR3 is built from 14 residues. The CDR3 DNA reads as TGTGCCAGCAGTTTTGGGGCAGGGCAAGAGACCCAGCACTTC. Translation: CASSFGAGQETQHF.

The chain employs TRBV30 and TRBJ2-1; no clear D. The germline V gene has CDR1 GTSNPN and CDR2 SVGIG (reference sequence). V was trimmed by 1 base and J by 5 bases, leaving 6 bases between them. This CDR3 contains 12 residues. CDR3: CAWSGWDNEQFF. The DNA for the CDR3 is TGTGCCTGGAGTGGCTGGGACAATGAGCAGTTCTTC.

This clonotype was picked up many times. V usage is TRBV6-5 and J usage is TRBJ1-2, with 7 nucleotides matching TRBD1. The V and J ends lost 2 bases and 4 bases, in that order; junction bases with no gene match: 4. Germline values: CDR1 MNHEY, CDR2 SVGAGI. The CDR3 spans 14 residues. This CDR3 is CASSYATGIYGYTF. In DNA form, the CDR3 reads TGTGCCAGCAGTTACGCGACAGGGATCTATGGCTACACCTTC.